The text below deals with one T cell receptor beta chain. From germline, CDR1 is MNHEY and CDR2 SVGAGI. The CDR3 is 13 residues long. The ends were cut back, 5 bases at V and 3 bases at J, with 11 bases in the middle. These data belong to a study of CD8 T cells in Susac syndrome. Controls were drawn from healthy donors and were matched for age and sex. FACS was used to enrich TEMRA cells, whereas the CD8+ and CD4+ T cells were obtained by negative isolation. Random hexamers were used to reverse transcribe the RNA input (about 0.5 to 1 ug). An immunoSEQ multiplex PCR generated amplified TCR beta CDR3 products spanning 54 Vbeta and 13 Jbeta. TCRdb reprocessed the immunoSEQ multiplex PCR reads via MiXCR and lists one record per CDR3 protein. This sample has 120,000 to 150,000 distinct CDR3 sequences, with roughly 94% found just once.

The chain combines TRBV6-5 with TRBJ2-7, with D perhaps assigned TRBD1 or TRBD2 (5 bases each). The sequencing sample was made of CD4+ T cells from PBMCs. The source of this sequence is a human donor in good health. CDR3 residues: CASSRDASYEQYF. The DNA of the CDR3 is TGTGCCAGCAGTAGGGACGCCAGCTACGAGCAGTACTTC.